This T cell receptor (beta chain) came from a study of graft-versus-host responses after intestinal transplantation. As concerns this clone: Its antigen is not known.

The CDR3 has 13 amino acids. Losses at the gene ends were 7 bases for V and 3 bases for J; bases not matched to a gene: 4. Germline CDR1 and CDR2: MNHEY and SMNVEV (reference sequence). General study results and limits: Allografts from individuals with graft-donor T cell macrochimerism displayed high graft-versus-host to host-versus-graft clonal ratios.

The protocol was immunoSEQ multiplex PCR, while the TCRdb copy is restricted to in-frame clones and leaves out a portion. The repertoire holds more than 95,000 clones, with more than 85% as singletons. The source was unstimulated CD4+ T cells sorted from spleen or lymph node cells, collected before intestinal transplant. This sequence joins TRBV27 and TRBJ2-3; 7 nucleotides match TRBD1. The sequence derives from a human donor who received an intestinal transplant. CDR3 coding DNA: TGTGCCAGCATTACCAGGGGGACAGATACGCAGTATTTT. Its protein product is CASITRGTDTQYF.